Listed here are 5 T cell receptor beta chains from one sample, sequenced in a study. TCRdb reprocessed the 5' RACE reads with MiXCR, giving one entry per CDR3 protein. The top ten hold about 2.5% of the sample, which has 34,000 or so distinct CDR3 sequences, 27% seen once. Tregs were sorted as CD4+CD25+CD127-/low cells. The sample taken for sequencing was tumor-infiltrating Tregs sorted from the breast tumor. These receptors all come from a female donor with breast cancer.

Concerning this clonotype itself: A read error may be the cause here, since a much bigger clone is one base away. This chain joins TRBV19 and TRBJ1-5; D not resolved. CDR1 LNHDA and CDR2 SQIVND come from the germline V gene (reference sequence). Trimming pared 6 bases from V and 3 bases from J, leaving 15 bases between. This CDR3 has 15 amino acids. The CDR3 coding sequence is TGTGCCAGTAGAATCGGCGGAGGAACCAATCAGCCCCAGCATTTT. This codes for CASRIGGGTNQPQHF. Based on the CDR3 plus reference TRBV19 and TRBJ1-5, the full variable domain is DGGITQSPKYLFRKEGQNVTLSCEQNLNHDAMYWYRQDPGQGLRLIYYSQIVNDFQKGDIAEGYSVSREKKESFPLTVTSAQKNPTAFYLCASRIGGGTNQPQHFGDGTRLSIL.

This sequence joins TRBV12-3 or TRBV12-4 and TRBJ1-5; unclear D gene. The germline V and J ends were trimmed by 9 bases and 4 bases, with 22 bases remaining between them. The CDR3 length is 16 residues. CDR3 loop: CASSKRAGNRNQPQHF. For the CDR3, the DNA is TGTGCCAGTTCAAAGAGGGCAGGAAATAGAAATCAGCCCCAGCATTTT.

This clonotype was recorded at least ten times. V gene TRBV12-3 or TRBV12-4 combines with J gene TRBJ1-1; D is possibly TRBD1 (6 bases). The V gene lost 7 bases and the J gene lost 1 base, with 19 bases spanning the gap. The CDR3 has 16 residues. The chain's CDR3 is CASTAFGGLRNTEAFF. DNA of the CDR3: TGTGCCAGCACCGCCTTTGGGGGGCTGAGGAACACTGAAGCTTTCTTT.

Notes on this clonotype: Since a much larger clone is just one base distant, this may be a read error. The chain uses TRBV20-1 and TRBJ2-1; no definite D call. Germline V CDR1 and CDR2: DFQATT, SNEGSKA (reference sequence). The CDR3 is made up of 12 amino acids. V was shortened by 6 bases and J by 5 bases, with 11 bases between the two germline ends. DNA for the CDR3: TGCAGTGCATCGACTGGCAACAATGAGCAGTTCTTC. Encoded protein: CSASTGNNEQFF.

The table lists this clonotype with many counts. The rearrangement links TRBV9 to TRBJ2-1; the match to TRBD2 covers 11 bases. With 2 bases clipped from V and 8 bases from J, the junction kept 9 bases outside the gene matches. The CDR3 length is 16 residues. CDR1 SGDLS and CDR2 YYNGEE come from the germline V gene. The CDR3 DNA follows: TGTGCCAGCAGCGTCTTGACTAGCGGGACCAGCGATGAGCAGTTCTTC. Translated: CASSVLTSGTSDEQFF.